The 5 T cell receptor beta chains below were found in one sample sequenced in a study of blood T cells in healthy people across ages. The second PCR ran roughly 7 to 11 cycles with a sample-barcoded 5' primer and J-beta primers. TCRdb processed the 5' RACE reads anew with MiXCR; each CDR3 protein has one entry. The sample lists about 1,500,000 distinct CDR3 sequences, over 25% occurring once. Sequenced sample: blood. Receptor source: a young woman in good health.

This sequence joins TRBV7-2 and TRBJ2-5, with a tentative D call TRBD2 (6 bases). CDR1 SGHTA and CDR2 FQGNSA come from the germline V gene. The CDR3 totals 14 residues. Trimming pared 1 base from V and 4 bases from J, leaving 10 bases between. The CDR3 is CASSLEFGRETQYF. The CDR3 bases are TGTGCCAGCAGCTTAGAATTCGGGAGAGAGACCCAGTACTTC. Full variable domain (remainder filled in from reference TRBV7-2 and TRBJ2-5): GAGVSQSPSNKVTEKGKDVELRCDPISGHTALYWYRQSLGQGLEFLIYFQGNSAPDKSGLPSDRFSAERTGGSVSTLTIQRTQQEDSAVYLCASSLEFGRETQYFGPGTRLLVL.

The chain carries TRBV20-1 and TRBJ2-5, with TRBD2 matching over 8 bases. The CDR3 sequence is 14 residues long. CDR1 DFQATT and CDR2 SNEGSKA come from the germline V gene (reference sequence). V gave up 5 bases and J gave up 2 bases; unmatched junction bases: 7. DNA for the CDR3: TGCAGTGCTCCCGAGCGGGGGTTACAAGAGACCCAGTACTTC. Encoded protein: CSAPERGLQETQYF.

The chain uses TRBV27 and TRBJ2-7, with TRBD2 matching 12 bases. Per germline, CDR1 MNHEY and CDR2 SMNVEV (reference sequence). Trimming at V came to 5 bases and at J to 5 bases, leaving 4 bases not matched to a gene. The CDR3 covers 14 residues. CDR3 nucleotides: TGTGCCAGCAGTAGACTAGCGGGGGAGAACGAGCAGTACTTC. It codes for CASSRLAGENEQYF.

J is TRBJ1-4 and V is TRBV16; D is possibly TRBD1 (5 bases). Germline V gene data show CDR1 as KGHSY and CDR2 as FQNENV. The CDR3 loop spans 14 amino acids. V lost 2 bases, J lost 6 bases, and 10 bases lay in between. This CDR3 reads CASSQRQGDEKLFF. Written as DNA, the CDR3 is TGTGCCAGCAGCCAAAGGCAGGGCGATGAAAAACTGTTTTTT.

This clonotype has only a few counts. V usage is TRBV13 and J usage is TRBJ2-1; 8 positions match TRBD2. Germline V lookup: CDR1 PRHDT, CDR2 FYEKMQ (reference sequence). The CDR3 is 18 residues long. V lost 8 bases, J lost 7 bases, and 22 bases stayed unmatched. Here the CDR3 reads CASSGGRKGSGSFNEQFF. CDR3 sequence (DNA): TGTGCCAGCTCCGGGGGGCGGAAGGGGAGCGGGAGTTTTAATGAGCAGTTCTTC.